This is a list of T cell receptor beta chains from one sample in a study of beta chain features in type 1 diabetes. Clones were sequenced by immunoSEQ multiplex PCR, and TCRdb holds only the in-frame ones, with some missing. The sample holds hundreds of thousands of clones; 15% to 19% are singletons and the top ten take 0.09% to 0.095%. The material sequenced was naive CD4+ T cells from blood. These receptors all come from a man in his late teens or twenties in good health. The CDR3 runs from the conserved cysteine through the conserved F or W. A D gene is named only where the DNA matches it firmly. Clone size, where shown, is once, few, many, or a class for clones that have expanded.

v_gene: TRBV13; abundance: -; j_gene: TRBJ1-1; d_gene: -; CDR3aa: CASSHYGALNTEAFF; CDR3nt: TGTGCCAGCAGCCATTACGGGGCCCTGAACACTGAAGCTTTCTTT
v_gene: TRBV4-3; abundance: few; j_gene: TRBJ2-7; d_gene: -; CDR3aa: CASSHLARSYEQYF; CDR3nt: TGCGCCAGCAGCCACTTAGCCCGATCCTACGAGCAGTACTTC
v_gene: TRBV5-4; abundance: -; j_gene: TRBJ1-1; d_gene: TRBD1; CDR3aa: CASSLQGARGTEAFF; CDR3nt: TGTGCCAGCAGCTTGCAGGGGGCGAGGGGCACTGAAGCTTTCTTT
v_gene: TRBV7-3; abundance: few; j_gene: TRBJ2-1; d_gene: TRBD2; CDR3aa: CASSLGLAGYNEQFF; CDR3nt: TGTGCCAGCAGCTTAGGACTAGCGGGATACAATGAGCAGTTCTTC
v_gene: TRBV18; abundance: -; j_gene: TRBJ2-7; d_gene: -; CDR3aa: CASSPRGGDEQYF; CDR3nt: TGTGCCAGCTCACCACGGGGCGGAGACGAGCAGTACTTC
v_gene: TRBV5-1; abundance: -; j_gene: TRBJ1-1; d_gene: TRBD1; CDR3aa: CASSSVTGGTEAFF; CDR3nt: TGCGCCAGCAGCTCGGTGACAGGGGGGACTGAAGCTTTCTTT
v_gene: TRBV15; abundance: -; j_gene: TRBJ2-7; d_gene: -; CDR3aa: CATSRRPGASTAYEQYF; CDR3nt: TGTGCCACCAGCAGACGTCCCGGGGCTTCAACAGCCTACGAGCAGTACTTC
v_gene: TRBV7-9; abundance: few; j_gene: TRBJ1-1; d_gene: -; CDR3aa: CASSLIALRDWNTEAFF; CDR3nt: TGTGCCAGCAGCCTAATAGCCCTGAGGGATTGGAACACTGAAGCTTTCTTT
v_gene: TRBV19; abundance: few; j_gene: TRBJ1-2; d_gene: TRBD1; CDR3aa: CASRSTGTGYGYTF; CDR3nt: TGTGCCAGTAGATCCACCGGGACAGGCTATGGCTACACCTTC
v_gene: TRBV29-1; abundance: few; j_gene: TRBJ2-1; d_gene: -; CDR3aa: CSAGTVGREQFF; CDR3nt: TGCAGCGCTGGGACCGTTGGGAGGGAGCAGTTCTTC
v_gene: TRBV9; abundance: -; j_gene: TRBJ2-7; d_gene: -; CDR3aa: CASSVDGTVTYEQYF; CDR3nt: TGTGCCAGCAGCGTAGATGGGACTGTTACCTACGAGCAGTACTTC
v_gene: TRBV29-1; abundance: -; j_gene: TRBJ1-1; d_gene: TRBD1; CDR3aa: CSALGQRMNTEAFF; CDR3nt: TGCAGCGCTTTGGGACAGCGTATGAACACTGAAGCTTTCTTT
v_gene: TRBV5-1; abundance: -; j_gene: TRBJ1-2; d_gene: TRBD1; CDR3aa: CASSSRQGELPTF; CDR3nt: TGCGCCAGCAGCTCGAGACAGGGGGAACTTCCCACTTTC
v_gene: TRBV4-1; abundance: -; j_gene: TRBJ2-7; d_gene: -; CDR3aa: CASSQDRWGHEQYF; CDR3nt: TGCGCCAGCAGCCAAGACAGGTGGGGACACGAGCAGTACTTC
v_gene: TRBV27; abundance: -; j_gene: TRBJ1-5; d_gene: -; CDR3aa: CDLHEGGHQPQHF; CDR3nt: TGTGACCTTCACGAGGGCGGCCATCAGCCCCAGCATTTT
v_gene: TRBV15; abundance: few; j_gene: TRBJ2-1; d_gene: -; CDR3aa: CATSGRLGTPNSYNEQFF; CDR3nt: TGTGCCACCAGCGGACGATTAGGGACTCCCAACTCCTACAATGAGCAGTTCTTC
v_gene: TRBV10-3; abundance: -; j_gene: TRBJ2-1; d_gene: TRBD2; CDR3aa: CAISWTSGDYNEQFF; CDR3nt: TGTGCCATCAGCTGGACTAGCGGGGATTACAATGAGCAGTTCTTC
v_gene: TRBV19; abundance: -; j_gene: TRBJ1-6; d_gene: -; CDR3aa: CASSMGGRNSPLHF; CDR3nt: TGTGCCAGTAGTATGGGGGGCAGGAATTCACCCCTCCACTTT
v_gene: TRBV7-9; abundance: few; j_gene: TRBJ1-1; d_gene: -; CDR3aa: CASSLAIGQGEAFF; CDR3nt: TGTGCCAGCAGCTTAGCGATAGGGCAGGGAGAAGCTTTCTTT
v_gene: TRBV7-6; abundance: few; j_gene: TRBJ2-1; d_gene: TRBD1; CDR3aa: CASSSRDRAGDEQFF; CDR3nt: TGTGCCAGCAGCTCGAGAGACAGGGCAGGCGATGAGCAGTTCTTC
v_gene: TRBV9; abundance: -; j_gene: TRBJ2-5; d_gene: -; CDR3aa: CASSPRDSKETQYF; CDR3nt: TGTGCCAGCAGCCCGCGGGACAGCAAAGAGACCCAGTACTTC
v_gene: TRBV29-1; abundance: -; j_gene: TRBJ2-3; d_gene: -; CDR3aa: CSVRGGISTDTQYF; CDR3nt: TGCAGCGTTAGAGGCGGGATTAGCACAGATACGCAGTATTTT
v_gene: TRBV7-2; abundance: -; j_gene: TRBJ1-4; d_gene: TRBD1; CDR3aa: CASRSRDRGDEKLFF; CDR3nt: TGTGCCAGCAGATCGCGGGACAGGGGCGATGAAAAACTGTTTTTT
v_gene: TRBV7-9; abundance: -; j_gene: TRBJ2-6; d_gene: -; CDR3aa: CASSYLGSGANVLTF; CDR3nt: TGTGCCAGCAGCTACCTAGGGAGTGGGGCCAACGTCCTGACTTTC
v_gene: TRBV2; abundance: few; j_gene: TRBJ2-1; d_gene: TRBD2; CDR3aa: CASRDRLAGHNEQFF; CDR3nt: TGTGCCAGCAGGGACAGACTAGCGGGGCACAATGAGCAGTTCTTC
v_gene: TRBV30; abundance: -; j_gene: TRBJ1-5; d_gene: -; CDR3aa: CAWSYQGKQPQHF; CDR3nt: TGTGCCTGGAGTTACCAGGGGAAACAGCCCCAGCATTTT
v_gene: TRBV15; abundance: few; j_gene: TRBJ2-3; d_gene: -; CDR3aa: CATSPGVGTDTQYF; CDR3nt: TGTGCCACCAGTCCTGGAGTCGGAACAGATACGCAGTATTTT
v_gene: TRBV19; abundance: -; j_gene: TRBJ2-1; d_gene: -; CDR3aa: CASSSHIQVPSYNEQFF; CDR3nt: TGTGCCAGTAGTAGCCATATACAGGTACCCTCCTACAATGAGCAGTTCTTC
v_gene: TRBV6-5; abundance: once; j_gene: TRBJ2-7; d_gene: -; CDR3aa: CASSRDTLSYEQYF; CDR3nt: TGTGCCAGCAGTCGGGACACGCTCTCCTACGAGCAGTACTTC
v_gene: TRBV6-5; abundance: few; j_gene: TRBJ2-2; d_gene: -; CDR3aa: CASSYGGQVSAGELFF; CDR3nt: TGTGCCAGCAGTTACGGGGGGCAGGTTAGCGCCGGGGAGCTGTTTTTT
v_gene: TRBV4-3; abundance: few; j_gene: TRBJ2-7; d_gene: -; CDR3aa: CASSQGPKGVYEQYF; CDR3nt: TGCGCCAGCAGCCAAGGGCCAAAAGGGGTGTACGAGCAGTACTTC